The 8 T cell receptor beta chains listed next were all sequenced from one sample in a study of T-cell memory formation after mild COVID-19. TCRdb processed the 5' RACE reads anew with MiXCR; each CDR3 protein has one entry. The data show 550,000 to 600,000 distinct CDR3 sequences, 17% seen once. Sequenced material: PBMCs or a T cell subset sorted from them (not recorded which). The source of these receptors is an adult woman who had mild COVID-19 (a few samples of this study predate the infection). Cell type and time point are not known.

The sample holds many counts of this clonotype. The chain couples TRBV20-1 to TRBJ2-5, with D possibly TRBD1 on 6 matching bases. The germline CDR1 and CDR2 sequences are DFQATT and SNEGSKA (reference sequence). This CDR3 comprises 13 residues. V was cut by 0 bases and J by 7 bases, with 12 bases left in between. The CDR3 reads CSAREGGVGTQYF. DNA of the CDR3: TGCAGTGCTAGAGAAGGGGGTGTGGGGACCCAGTACTTC.

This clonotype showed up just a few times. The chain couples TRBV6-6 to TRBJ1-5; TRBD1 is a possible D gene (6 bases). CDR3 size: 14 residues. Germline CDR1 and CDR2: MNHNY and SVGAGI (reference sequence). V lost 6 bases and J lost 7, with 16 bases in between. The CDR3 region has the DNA TGTGCCAGCAGGGGCAGGGGAGAGTGGCAGCCCCAGCATTTT. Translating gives CASRGRGEWQPQHF.

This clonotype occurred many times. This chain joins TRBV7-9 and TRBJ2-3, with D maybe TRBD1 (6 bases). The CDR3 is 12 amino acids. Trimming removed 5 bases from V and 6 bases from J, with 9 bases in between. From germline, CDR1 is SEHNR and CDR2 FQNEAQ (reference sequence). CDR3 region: CASSRQVDTQYF. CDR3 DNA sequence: TGTGCCAGCAGCAGACAGGTCGATACGCAGTATTTT.

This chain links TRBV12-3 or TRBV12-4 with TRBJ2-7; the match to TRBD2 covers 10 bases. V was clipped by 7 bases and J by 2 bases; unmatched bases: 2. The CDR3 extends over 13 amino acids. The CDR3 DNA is TGTGCCAGCAATCTAGCGGGAGCCTACGAGCAGTACTTC. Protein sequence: CASNLAGAYEQYF.

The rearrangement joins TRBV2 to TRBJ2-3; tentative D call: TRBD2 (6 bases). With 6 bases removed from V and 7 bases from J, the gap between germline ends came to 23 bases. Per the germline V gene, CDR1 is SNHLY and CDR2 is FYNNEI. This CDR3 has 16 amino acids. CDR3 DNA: TGTGCCAGCAGGGACCTCGGGACTCGTCGTGGGAATACGCAGTATTTT. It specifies CASRDLGTRRGNTQYF. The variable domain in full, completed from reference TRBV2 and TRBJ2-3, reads EPEVTQTPSHQVTQMGQEVILRCVPISNHLYFYWYRQILGQKVEFLVSFYNNEISEKSEIFDDQFSVERPDGSNFTLKIRSTKLEDSAMYFCASRDLGTRRGNTQYFGPGTRLTVL.

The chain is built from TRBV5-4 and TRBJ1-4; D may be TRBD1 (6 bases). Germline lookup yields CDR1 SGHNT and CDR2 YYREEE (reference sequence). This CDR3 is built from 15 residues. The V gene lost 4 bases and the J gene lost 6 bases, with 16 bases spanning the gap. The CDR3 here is CASSRGPGEDEKLFF. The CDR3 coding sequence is TGTGCCAGCAGCCGAGGGCCAGGGGAGGATGAAAAACTGTTTTTT.

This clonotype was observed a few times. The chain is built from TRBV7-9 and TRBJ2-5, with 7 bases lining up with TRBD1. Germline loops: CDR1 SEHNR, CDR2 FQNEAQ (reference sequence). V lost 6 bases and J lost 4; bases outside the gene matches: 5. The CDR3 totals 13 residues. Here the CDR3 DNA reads TGTGCCAGCAGTTACAGGGGCGCAGAGACCCAGTACTTC. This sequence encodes CASSYRGAETQYF.

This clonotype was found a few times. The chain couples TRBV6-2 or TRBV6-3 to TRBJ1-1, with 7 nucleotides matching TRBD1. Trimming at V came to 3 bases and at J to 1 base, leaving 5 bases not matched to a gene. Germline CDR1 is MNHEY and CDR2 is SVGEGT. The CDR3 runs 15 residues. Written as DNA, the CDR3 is TGTGCCAGCAGTTATGGGACAGTACCGAACACTGAAGCTTTCTTT. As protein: CASSYGTVPNTEAFF.